This T cell receptor (beta chain) was recorded in a study of blood T cells in healthy people across ages. Notes on the study in general: Measured against age, TCR beta diversity per million T cells decreased in a roughly linear manner. Because donor CMV status was unknown, expanded clonotype changes were possibly confounded.

The use of a sample-barcoded 5' primer and a J-beta primer mix characterized a second PCR of roughly 7 to 12 cycles. There were at least 2.5 million CDR3-containing paired-end reads obtained from each sample. A single record per CDR3 protein comes from TCRdb applying MiXCR to the 5' RACE reads. The sample gives over 1,500,000 distinct CDR3 sequences, roughly two fifths of which show up once; 20% to 25% is in the top ten. V shed 3 bases and J 3 bases; nucleotides not matched to a gene: 5. CDR1 is SGHDT and CDR2 is YYEEEE in the germline V gene. The CDR3 spans 15 residues. In its sample, this clonotype was seen a few times. Its antigen remains unknown.

This chain joins TRBV5-6 and TRBJ2-3; 9 bases agree with TRBD1. Source material: blood. The sequence derives from a human donor in good health. The CDR3: CASSWGTGKTDTQYF. Here the CDR3 DNA reads TGTGCCAGCAGCTGGGGGACAGGGAAAACAGATACGCAGTATTTT.